The present T cell receptor beta chain was sequenced within a study of Ad26.COV2.S vaccination and SARS-CoV-2 variants. Study in general: Into the muscle, Ad26.COV2.S was dosed once or twice, 56 days apart. Study-wide results and limits: Non-spike TCR breadth showed similarity between vaccine and placebo recipients.

The treatment denotes: about 20 received Ad26.COV2.S at low or high dose, single or two shots; five or six received placebo; per-sample allocation not given. Material that was analyzed had been drawn on day 63 after the first vaccine or placebo injection. Donation came from an adult in Boston who was aged 18-55 years. Expression of Wuhan-strain SARS-CoV-2 spike came from the Ad26 vector that formed the vaccine. The data were produced by immunoSEQ multiplex PCR, yet TCRdb's version contains in-frame clones alone and is incomplete. The sample lists about 350,000 clones, 70% to 90% occurring once. The germline gives CDR1 ENHRY, CDR2 SYGVKD. The CDR3 is 15 residues long. Trimming left V 0 bases short and J 13 bases short, with 19 bases between. Details on this clone: Its antigen remains unknown.

This specimen was peripheral blood, taken in a trial of Ad26.COV2.S vaccine versus placebo. V gene TRBV10-3 combines with J gene TRBJ2-1; D might be TRBD1 or TRBD2, each matching 5 bases. This clonotype was sampled from a person between 18 and 60 years old who received the Ad26.COV2.S COVID-19 vaccine or a placebo. Here the CDR3 reads CAISESLDRGVGQFF. CDR3 sequence (DNA): TGTGCCATCAGTGAGTCCCTAGATCGAGGGGTGGGTCAGTTCTTC.